Here is one T cell receptor (beta chain) with its context. Its antigen is undetermined. 13 Jbeta primers and 60 Vbeta primers were used for the PCR. The method was immunoSEQ multiplex PCR; TCRdb's version includes in-frame clones alone and lacks a portion of them. The data hold roughly 200,000 clones, with 75% to 85% observed a single time. The V end was cut by 0 bases, the J end by 1 base, with 10 bases between. There are 15 residues in the CDR3. CDR1 and CDR2 from the germline V gene are SGHNT and YYREEE (reference sequence). The sample originates from a study of cytomegalovirus exposure and HLA in healthy donors. Study-wide results and caveats: In an earlier analysis, most TCR beta V segments were productive about 87% or about 30% of the time. Most TCR sequences were seen very rarely across donors, but some public TCRs occurred in many.

This receptor was obtained from a boy between 10 and 17 years old in good health and CMV-seronegative. This chain uses TRBV5-4 with TRBJ1-2; no reliable D call. Sample: PBMCs. CDR3 in amino acids: CASSLGARNNYGYTF. The CDR3 DNA sequence: TGTGCCAGCAGCTTGGGGGCCAGGAATAACTATGGCTACACCTTC. Full variable domain (rest looked up from reference TRBV5-4 and TRBJ1-2): ETGVTQSPTHLIKTRGQQVTLRCSSQSGHNTVSWYQQALGQGPQFIFQYYREEENGRGNFPPRFSGLQFPNYSSELNVNALELDDSALYLCASSLGARNNYGYTFGSGTRLTVV.